This note documents a single T cell receptor beta chain sequence. The data derive from a study of blood T cell repertoires in COVID-19. Background on the study: Collection of acute and convalescent COVID-19 samples took place in the United States, Italy and Spain. Nucleic acid was either cDNA or gDNA, and it came from T cells, B-cell-depleted T cells, or PBMCs.

Original processing notes: From reference gene primer amplification, estimates of nucleated cell counts were derived. This table comes from immunoSEQ multiplex PCR, and its TCRdb copy is limited to in-frame clones, with some not included. V and J calls and clone size are copied from that table; D and trimming were computed from the DNA. The top ten hold around 1.4% of the sample, which has around 210,000 clones, just over 85% seen once. The trim removed 2 bases at V and 8 bases at J, leaving 6 bases unmatched. This CDR3 comprises 15 residues. Per the germline V gene, CDR1 is MDHEN and CDR2 is SYDVKM.

V is TRBV28 and J is TRBJ2-3, with 11 bases matching TRBD2. The sequenced material came from peripheral blood. The TCR was taken from a young man with active or convalescent COVID-19. The CDR3 loop reads CASSLGTSGSGTQYF. DNA for the CDR3: TGTGCCAGCAGTTTAGGGACTAGCGGATCCGGTACGCAGTATTTT.